This T cell receptor beta chain emerged from a study of blood T cell repertoires in COVID-19. Looking at the study overall: The United States, Italy and Spain were the sources of the acute and convalescent COVID-19 samples. T cells, B-cell-depleted T cells, or PBMCs provided the cDNA or gDNA that served as material.

As handled by the study authors: Amplification with reference gene primers provided the estimates of nucleated cell counts. Using immunoSEQ multiplex PCR, the repertoire was profiled, and TCRdb retains in-frame clones only, with some absent. That table gives V, J and clone size, and the DNA gave D and trimming. The table lists some 510,000 clones, over 75% of them singletons. CDR3 length: 14 residues. The V end was cut by 1 base, the J end by 0 bases, with 7 bases between. Germline values: CDR1 SGHTA, CDR2 FQGNSA. The sequenced sample consisted of PBMCs or T cells enriched from blood (not recorded which). The sequence was obtained from a woman aged 40-49 years who had recovered from COVID-19. The V and J genes are TRBV7-2 and TRBJ2-7; weak D call: TRBD1 (5 bases). The CDR3 nucleotides are TGTGCCAGCAGCTTAGTCAGGGCCTCCTACGAGCAGTACTTC. The encoded protein is CASSLVRASYEQYF.